The 3 T cell receptor beta chains given below trace back to one sample, sequenced in a study of T-cell memory formation after mild COVID-19. TCRdb redid the calling of the 5' RACE reads with MiXCR, one entry per CDR3 protein. This table has 90,000 to 120,000 distinct CDR3 sequences, around 14% appearing once. The sample taken for sequencing was PBMCs or a T cell subset sorted from them (not recorded which). These receptors originate from a man aged 18 to 30 who had mild COVID-19 (a few samples of this study predate the infection). Cell type and time point are not known.

This clonotype turned up a few times. This chain uses TRBV7-9 with TRBJ1-1; weak D call: TRBD1 (5 bases). The V end was cut by 2 bases, the J end by 1 base, with 8 bases between. Germline V gives CDR1 SEHNR, CDR2 FQNEAQ (reference sequence). The CDR3 length is 14 residues. The CDR3 DNA reads TGTGCCAGCAGCTTATTGGGGGAGAACACTGAAGCTTTCTTT. Translated: CASSLLGENTEAFF.

CDR3 sequence: CASSHDDRGERQYV. CDR3 nucleotides: TGCGCCAGCAGCCATGACGACAGAGGAGAAAGACAGTACGTC. This rearrangement joins TRBV4-1 to TRBJ2-7; D may be TRBD1 (5 bases). Germline CDR1 and CDR2: MGHRA and YSYEKL. Trimming left V 3 bases short and J 10 bases short, with 19 bases between. The CDR3 consists of 14 residues.

This clonotype was observed a few times. The J gene is TRBJ1-5, the V gene TRBV7-2, with D hard to call. Trimming removed 2 bases at V and 0 bases at J, with 17 bases between. The CDR3 consists of 18 residues. Germline lookup yields CDR1 SGHTA and CDR2 FQGNSA. The CDR3 DNA reads as TGTGCCAGCAGCTTATGGGTCCAGACAACTTATAGCAATCAGCCCCAGCATTTT. Its translation: CASSLWVQTTYSNQPQHF.